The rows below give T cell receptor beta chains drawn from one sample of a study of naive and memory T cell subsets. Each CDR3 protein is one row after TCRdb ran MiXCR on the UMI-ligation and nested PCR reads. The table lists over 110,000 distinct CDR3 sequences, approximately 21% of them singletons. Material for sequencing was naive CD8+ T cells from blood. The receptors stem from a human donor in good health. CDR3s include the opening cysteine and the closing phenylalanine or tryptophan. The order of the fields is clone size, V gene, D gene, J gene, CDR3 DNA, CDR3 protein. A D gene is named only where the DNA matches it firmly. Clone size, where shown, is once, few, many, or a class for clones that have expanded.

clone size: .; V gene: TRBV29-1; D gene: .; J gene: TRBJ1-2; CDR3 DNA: TGCAGCGTTGAAAGGACAGTAAGCTATGGCTACACCTTC; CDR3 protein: CSVERTVSYGYTF
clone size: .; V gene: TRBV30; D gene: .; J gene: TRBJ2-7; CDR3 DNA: TGTGCCTGGAGTCTCTCCAGTCTCCTCGGGGGGCAGTACTTC; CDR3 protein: CAWSLSSLLGGQYF
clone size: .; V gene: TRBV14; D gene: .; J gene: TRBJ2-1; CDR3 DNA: TGTGCCAGCAGTTCCGGGCCCGGGGAGTGGAATGAGCAGTTCTTC; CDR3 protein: CASSSGPGEWNEQFF
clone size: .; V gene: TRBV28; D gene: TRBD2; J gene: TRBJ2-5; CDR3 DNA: TGTGCCAGCAGTTTTTTTATCGGGGGGCAAGAGACCCAGTACTTC; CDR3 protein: CASSFFIGGQETQYF
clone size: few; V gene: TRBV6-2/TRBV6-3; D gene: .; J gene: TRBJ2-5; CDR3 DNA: TGTGCCAGCAGCCACCCCCCGGGAACCCAGTACTTC; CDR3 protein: CASSHPPGTQYF
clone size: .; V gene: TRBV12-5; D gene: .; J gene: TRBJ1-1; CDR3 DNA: TGTGCTAGTGGTTTGGCGAACACTGAAGCTTTCTTT; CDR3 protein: CASGLANTEAFF
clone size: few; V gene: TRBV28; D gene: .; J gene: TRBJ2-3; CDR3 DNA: TGTGCCAGCAGTACCCCTCGCACAGATACGCAGTATTTT; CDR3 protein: CASSTPRTDTQYF
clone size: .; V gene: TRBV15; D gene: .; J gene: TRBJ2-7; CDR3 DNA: TGTGCCACCAGCAGGGGAACTGGGACGGAGCAGTACTTC; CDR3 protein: CATSRGTGTEQYF
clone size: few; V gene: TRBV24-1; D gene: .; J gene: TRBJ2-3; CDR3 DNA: TGTGCCACCAGTGATGGCGGGACTCAGCAGCCAGATACGCAGTATTTT; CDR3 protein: CATSDGGTQQPDTQYF
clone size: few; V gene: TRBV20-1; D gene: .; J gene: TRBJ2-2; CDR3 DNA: TGCAGTGCTAGAGTCACCACGGAAACCACCGGGGAGCTGTTTTTT; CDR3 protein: CSARVTTETTGELFF
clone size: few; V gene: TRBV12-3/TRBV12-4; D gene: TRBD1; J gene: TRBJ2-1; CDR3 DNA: TGTGCCAGCAGTTCGACAGGGATACCCTACAATGAGCAGTTCTTC; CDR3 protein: CASSSTGIPYNEQFF
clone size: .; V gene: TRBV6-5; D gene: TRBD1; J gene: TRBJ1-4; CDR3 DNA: TGTGCCAGCACCTCCGGGACAGGGGGATGGGAAAAACTGTTTTTT; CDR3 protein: CASTSGTGGWEKLFF
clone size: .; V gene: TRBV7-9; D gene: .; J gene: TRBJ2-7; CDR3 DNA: TGTGCCAGCAGCTCCCTTGGGCAGGGGGGCTACGAGCAGTACTTC; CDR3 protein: CASSSLGQGGYEQYF
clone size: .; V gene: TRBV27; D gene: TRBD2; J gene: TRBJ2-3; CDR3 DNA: TGTGCCAGCAGTTCTCTAGCGGACACAGATACGCAGTATTTT; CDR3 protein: CASSSLADTDTQYF
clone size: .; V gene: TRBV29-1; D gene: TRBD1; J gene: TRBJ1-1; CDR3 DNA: TGCAGCGTTGAAGAAGGCAGGGGGATCACTGAAGCTTTCTTT; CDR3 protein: CSVEEGRGITEAFF
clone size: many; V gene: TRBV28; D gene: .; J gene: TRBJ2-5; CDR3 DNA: TGTGCCAGCAGTTTTTTGGGGGCCAGCGGGCAAGAGACCCAGTACTTC; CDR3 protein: CASSFLGASGQETQYF
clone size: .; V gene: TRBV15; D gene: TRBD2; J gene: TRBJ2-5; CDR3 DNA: TGTGCCACCAGCAGAGATTCGACTAGCGGGTATCAAGAGACCCAGTACTTC; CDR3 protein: CATSRDSTSGYQETQYF
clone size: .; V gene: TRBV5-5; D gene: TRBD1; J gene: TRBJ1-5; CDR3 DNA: TGTGCCAGCAGCCTCAGACAGGGGGACAATCAGCCCCAGCATTTT; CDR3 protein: CASSLRQGDNQPQHF
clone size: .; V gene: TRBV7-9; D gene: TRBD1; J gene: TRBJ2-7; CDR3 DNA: TGTGCCAGCACTCAAGGACAGGGGGCTACGTTTGAGCAGTACTTC; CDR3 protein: CASTQGQGATFEQYF
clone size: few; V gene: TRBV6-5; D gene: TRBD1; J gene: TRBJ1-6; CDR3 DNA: TGTGCCAGCAGTCTCGGACAGGGGGGAAATTCACCCCTCCACTTT; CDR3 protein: CASSLGQGGNSPLHF
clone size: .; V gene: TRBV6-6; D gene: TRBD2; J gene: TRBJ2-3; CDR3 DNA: TGTGCCAGCAGTTATTTAGGACTAGCGGGAGAAGGAACAGATACGCAGTATTTT; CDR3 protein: CASSYLGLAGEGTDTQYF
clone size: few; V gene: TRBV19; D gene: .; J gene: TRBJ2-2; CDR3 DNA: TGTGCCAGTTCTGTCGGTGCGACCGGGGAGCTGTTTTTT; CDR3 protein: CASSVGATGELFF
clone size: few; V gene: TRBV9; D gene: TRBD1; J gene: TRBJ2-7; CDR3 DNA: TGTGCCAGCAGCGATGGACAGGGGGGGTACGAGCAGTACTTC; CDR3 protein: CASSDGQGGYEQYF
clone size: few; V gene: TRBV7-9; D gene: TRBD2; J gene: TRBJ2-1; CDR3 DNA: TGTGCCAGCAGCGGAAGGAGCGGGAGCTCCTACAATGAGCAGTTCTTC; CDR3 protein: CASSGRSGSSYNEQFF
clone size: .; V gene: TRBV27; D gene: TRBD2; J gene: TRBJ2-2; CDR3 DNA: TGTGCCAGCAGTTTTTTCGATGGGGGCCAGACTAGCGGGAGGAAGATAGACACCGGGGAGCTGTTTTTT; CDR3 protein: CASSFFDGGQTSGRKIDTGELFF
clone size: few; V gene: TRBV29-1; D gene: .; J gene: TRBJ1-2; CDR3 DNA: TGCAGCGTTGAAGGATGGGGGGGCGCCGGAGACCAAAAGGAAGGCTACACCTTC; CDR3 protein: CSVEGWGGAGDQKEGYTF
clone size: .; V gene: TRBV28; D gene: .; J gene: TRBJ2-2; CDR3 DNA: TGTGCCAGCAGTTTACCCGGGGCAGGGGCTAACACCGGGGAGCTGTTTTTT; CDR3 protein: CASSLPGAGANTGELFF
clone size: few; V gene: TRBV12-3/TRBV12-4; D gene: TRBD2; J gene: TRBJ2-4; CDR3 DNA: TGTGCCAGCAGTCGTGGGACTAGCGGGAGGGCCGTGGCCAAAAACATTCAGTACTTC; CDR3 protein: CASSRGTSGRAVAKNIQYF
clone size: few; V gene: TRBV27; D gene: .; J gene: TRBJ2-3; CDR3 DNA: TGTGCCAGCAGTTTTATGGGATCAGATACGCAGTATTTT; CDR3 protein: CASSFMGSDTQYF
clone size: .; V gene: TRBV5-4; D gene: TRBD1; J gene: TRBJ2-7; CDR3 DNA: TGTGCCAGCAGTTGGGGACAGGGCCCCCAGTACTTC; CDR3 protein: CASSWGQGPQYF
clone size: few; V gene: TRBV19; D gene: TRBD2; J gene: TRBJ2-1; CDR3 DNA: TGTGCCAGTAGTATAGATCCGGAGCGGGGGGGCTCCTACAATGAGCAGTTCTTC; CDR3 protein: CASSIDPERGGSYNEQFF
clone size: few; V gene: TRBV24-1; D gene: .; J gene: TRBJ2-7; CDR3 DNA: TGTGCCACCAGTAACAGCTCCTACGAGCAGTACTTC; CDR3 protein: CATSNSSYEQYF
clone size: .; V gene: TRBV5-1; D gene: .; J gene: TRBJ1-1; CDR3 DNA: TGCGCCAGCAGCTTGGCGGGAGGAGGAGGAATGAACACTGAAGCTTTCTTT; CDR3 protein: CASSLAGGGGMNTEAFF
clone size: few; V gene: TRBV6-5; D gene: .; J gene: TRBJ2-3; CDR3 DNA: TGTGCCAGCAGTTTTGACGAGCGGCGTACAGATACGCAGTATTTT; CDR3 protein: CASSFDERRTDTQYF
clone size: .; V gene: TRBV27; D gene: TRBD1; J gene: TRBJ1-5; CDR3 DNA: TGTGCCAGCAGTTCAGGGGGGTATAGCAATCAGCCCCAGCATTTT; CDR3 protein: CASSSGGYSNQPQHF
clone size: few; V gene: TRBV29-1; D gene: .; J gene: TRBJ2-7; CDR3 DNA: TGCAGCGTTGAAACCGACAAGGACTACGAGCAGTACTTC; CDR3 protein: CSVETDKDYEQYF
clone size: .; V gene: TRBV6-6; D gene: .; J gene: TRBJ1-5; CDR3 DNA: TGTGCCAGCAGTTTTCCGACAGGCTCAGGGAACAATCAGCCCCAGCATTTT; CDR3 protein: CASSFPTGSGNNQPQHF
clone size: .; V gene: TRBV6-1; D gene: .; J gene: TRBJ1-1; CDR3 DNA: TGTGCCAGCAGTGAAGCCGTCTTGGGGATGACTGAAGCTTTCTTT; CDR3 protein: CASSEAVLGMTEAFF
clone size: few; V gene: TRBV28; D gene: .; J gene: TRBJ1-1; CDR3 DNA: TGTGCCAGCAGTTTTCACCCGACAAGCCCCATGAACACTGAAGCTTTCTTT; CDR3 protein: CASSFHPTSPMNTEAFF
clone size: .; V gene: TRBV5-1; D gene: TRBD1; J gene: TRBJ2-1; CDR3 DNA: TGCGCCAGCAGCTTGAGCAGGGGGCTGAATGAGCAGTTCTTC; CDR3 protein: CASSLSRGLNEQFF
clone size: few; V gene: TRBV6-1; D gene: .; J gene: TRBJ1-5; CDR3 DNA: TGTGCCAGCAGTCCTAATACAGGGTCTCAGCCCCAGCATTTT; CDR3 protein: CASSPNTGSQPQHF
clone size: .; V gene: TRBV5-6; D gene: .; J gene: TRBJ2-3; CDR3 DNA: TGTGCCAACAGCTTGGAAGGGGCAGATACGCAGTATTTT; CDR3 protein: CANSLEGADTQYF
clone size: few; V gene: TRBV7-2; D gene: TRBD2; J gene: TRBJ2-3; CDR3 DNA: TGTGCCAGCAGCTTTGCCGGGACTACCCGCGGGAGGGATACGCAGTATTTT; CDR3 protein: CASSFAGTTRGRDTQYF
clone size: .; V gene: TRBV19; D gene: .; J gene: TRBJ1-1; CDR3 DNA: TGTGCCAGTAACCCCGGGCGAGCTGAAGCTTTCTTT; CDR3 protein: CASNPGRAEAFF
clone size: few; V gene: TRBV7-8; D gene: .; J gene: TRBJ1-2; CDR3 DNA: TGTGCCAGCAGCGCACATACAGCTAACTATGGCTACACCTTC; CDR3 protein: CASSAHTANYGYTF